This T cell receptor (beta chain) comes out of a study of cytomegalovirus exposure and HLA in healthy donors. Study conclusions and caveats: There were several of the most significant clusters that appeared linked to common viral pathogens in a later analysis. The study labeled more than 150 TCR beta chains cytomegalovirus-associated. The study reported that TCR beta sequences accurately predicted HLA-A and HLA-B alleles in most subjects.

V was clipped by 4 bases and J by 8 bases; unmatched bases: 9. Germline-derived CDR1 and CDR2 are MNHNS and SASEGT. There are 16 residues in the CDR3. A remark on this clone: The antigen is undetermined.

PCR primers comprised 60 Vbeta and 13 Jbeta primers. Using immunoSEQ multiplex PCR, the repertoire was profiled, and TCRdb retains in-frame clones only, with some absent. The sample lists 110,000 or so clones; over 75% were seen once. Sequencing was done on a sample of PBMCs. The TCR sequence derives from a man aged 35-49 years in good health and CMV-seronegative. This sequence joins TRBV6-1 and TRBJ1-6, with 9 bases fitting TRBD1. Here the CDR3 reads CASSGRTGTGYSPLHF. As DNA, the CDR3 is TGTGCCAGCAGTGGCCGGACCGGGACAGGGTATTCACCCCTCCACTTT.